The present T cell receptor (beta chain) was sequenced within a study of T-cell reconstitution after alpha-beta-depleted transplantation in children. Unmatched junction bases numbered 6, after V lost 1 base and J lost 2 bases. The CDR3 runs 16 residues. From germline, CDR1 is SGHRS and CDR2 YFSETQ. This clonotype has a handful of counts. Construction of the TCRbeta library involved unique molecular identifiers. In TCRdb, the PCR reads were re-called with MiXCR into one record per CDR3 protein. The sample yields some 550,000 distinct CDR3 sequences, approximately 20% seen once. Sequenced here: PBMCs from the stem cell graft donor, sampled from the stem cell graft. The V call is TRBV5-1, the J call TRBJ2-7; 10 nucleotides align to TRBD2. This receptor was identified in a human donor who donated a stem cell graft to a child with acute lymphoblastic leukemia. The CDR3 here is CASSLPPSGSPYEQYF. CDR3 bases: TGCGCCAGCAGCTTGCCCCCTAGCGGGAGTCCCTACGAGCAGTACTTC.